Listed here are 2 T cell receptor beta chains from one sample, sequenced in a study of blood T cell repertoires in COVID-19. Clones were sequenced by immunoSEQ multiplex PCR, and TCRdb holds only the in-frame ones, with some missing. Of 200,000 to 250,000 clones listed, over 65% are singletons. The specimen sequenced was peripheral blood. The receptors derive from a woman in her seventies with active or convalescent COVID-19.

This chain uses TRBV7-3 with TRBJ1-1; the match to TRBD1 covers 7 bases. The CDR3 totals 14 residues. The V and J ends lost 2 bases and 4 bases, in that order; junction bases with no gene match: 4. Per the germline V gene, CDR1 is SGHTA and CDR2 is FQGTGA. The CDR3 DNA follows: TGTGCCAGCAGCTTAGAGGGGGCGGGCACTGAAGCTTTCTTT. Protein product: CASSLEGAGTEAFF.

V usage is TRBV7-9 and J usage is TRBJ2-1; TRBD2 agrees at 9 bases. The CDR3 sequence is 19 residues long. Germline-derived CDR1 and CDR2 are SEHNR and FQNEAQ (reference sequence). The J segment lost 0 bases and the V segment lost 3 bases, leaving 12 bases of the junction unmatched. The CDR3 coding sequence is TGTGCCAGCAGCTTCCCAGCGACTAGCGGTTTTAGCTCCTACAATGAGCAGTTCTTC. Translating it yields CASSFPATSGFSSYNEQFF.